A single sample gave rise to the 31 T cell receptor beta chains below, sequenced in a study of CD8 T cells in ankylosing spondylitis. TCRdb redid the calling of the 5' RACE reads with MiXCR, one entry per CDR3 protein. This sample has 230,000 or so distinct CDR3 sequences, with 18% found just once. Source material: blood, either unsorted or a sorted T cell fraction (not recorded which). These receptors all come from a male donor with ankylosing spondylitis or in good health (not recorded which).

The table lists this clonotype with many counts. The chain joins TRBV4-1 to TRBJ2-7, with a weak D call TRBD1 (5 bases). Per the germline V gene, CDR1 is MGHRA and CDR2 is YSYEKL. V lost 0 bases and J lost 5, with 8 bases in between. The CDR3 sequence is 13 residues long. Here the CDR3 reads CASSQDRRDEQYF. The CDR3 DNA sequence: TGCGCCAGCAGCCAAGATCGCAGGGACGAGCAGTACTTC.

The CDR3 bases are TGTGCCAGCAGCCTAGACAGGGGAAATCAGCCCCAGCATTTT. This sequence encodes CASSLDRGNQPQHF. The rearrangement uses TRBV4-2 and TRBJ1-5; 8 bases line up with TRBD1. CDR1 LGHNA and CDR2 YNFKEQ come from the germline V gene. This CDR3 spans 14 amino acids. V dropped 4 bases and J dropped 4; count of bases not matched to a gene: 3.

This clonotype was detected only once. It may be a read error: a sequence one base away is much more abundant. The rearrangement joins TRBV4-2 to TRBJ2-1, with D unclear. CDR1 is LGHNA and CDR2 is YNFKEQ in the germline V gene. The CDR3 is made up of 15 amino acids. The chain's CDR3 is CASSQGPLTDNQQFF. DNA for the CDR3: TGTGCCAGCAGCCAAGGTCCACTGACTGACAATCAGCAGTTCTTC.

The chain has TRBV5-1 and TRBJ1-1; D remains unclear. V was trimmed by 5 bases and J by 0 bases, leaving 11 bases between them. CDR1 is SGHRS, CDR2 YFSETQ, per germline. This CDR3 spans 14 amino acids. The DNA for the CDR3 is TGCGCCAGCAGGTCCGGTAGGGTGAACACTGAAGCTTTCTTT. The encoded protein is CASRSGRVNTEAFF.

This sequence joins TRBV7-2 and TRBJ1-5; D not certain. The CDR3 loop spans 15 amino acids. V lost 5 bases and J 0 bases, leaving 11 bases between the germline ends. Germline values: CDR1 SGHTA, CDR2 FQGNSA. The CDR3 DNA reads as TGTGCCAGCAGCCCCACTCCTTATAGCAATCAGCCCCAGCATTTT. It encodes CASSPTPYSNQPQHF.

This clonotype was counted a few times. The chain couples TRBV7-2 to TRBJ2-7; weak D call: TRBD1 (5 bases). There are 13 residues in the CDR3. V was shortened by 3 bases and J by 9 bases, with 15 bases between the two germline ends. CDR1 is SGHTA, CDR2 FQGNSA, per germline. The CDR3 protein is CASSFSSRALQYF. CDR3 coding DNA: TGTGCCAGCAGCTTCTCGAGCAGGGCCCTGCAGTACTTC.

This chain uses TRBV12-3 or TRBV12-4 with TRBJ2-1; 7 nucleotides line up with TRBD2. The V segment lost 7 bases and the J segment 4 bases; nucleotides outside the gene matches: 10. The CDR3 runs 15 residues. The CDR3 sequence is CASTPSRAGYNEQFF. The DNA for the CDR3 is TGTGCCAGCACACCCTCTCGAGCGGGATACAATGAGCAGTTCTTC.

The CDR3 nucleotides are TGCAGCGTTGCCCAAAGCGGGAGGATGGATACGCAGTATTTT. Amino acid sequence: CSVAQSGRMDTQYF. The chain employs TRBV29-1 and TRBJ2-3, with 9 bases matching TRBD2. Germline V CDR1 and CDR2: SQVTM, ANQGSEA. There are 14 residues in the CDR3. V shed 4 bases, J shed 6 bases, and the junction held 8 bases outside the gene matches.

A few counts support this clonotype. V gene TRBV6-2 or TRBV6-3 combines with J gene TRBJ2-1; maybe TRBD2 (6 bases). This CDR3 comprises 15 residues. Germline V gives CDR1 MNHEY, CDR2 SVGEGT. Trimming pared 10 bases from V and 7 bases from J, leaving 23 bases between. CDR3 sequence: CAKEHWWEEGNEQFF. The CDR3 region has the DNA TGTGCCAAAGAACATTGGTGGGAGGAGGGGAATGAGCAGTTCTTC.

The chain joins TRBV28 to TRBJ2-3; 11 nucleotides agree with TRBD2. The CDR3 runs to 12 residues. Looked up from germline, CDR1 is MDHEN and CDR2 is SYDVKM. J lost 8 bases, V lost 11 bases, and 6 bases had no gene match. CDR3 bases: TGTGCCTTTTTAGGGACTAGCGGTACGCAGTATTTT. This gives the protein CAFLGTSGTQYF.

This clonotype has just a few counts. This sequence joins TRBV9 and TRBJ2-2; 8 bases fit TRBD1. The ends lost 6 bases at V and 2 bases at J; junction bases unmatched: 6. The CDR3 spans 15 residues. Germline values: CDR1 SGDLS, CDR2 YYNGEE. The CDR3 sequence: CASTWTGSNTGELFF. The CDR3 DNA follows: TGTGCCAGCACCTGGACAGGGTCAAACACCGGGGAGCTGTTTTTT.

Ten or more counts support this clonotype. The chain recombines TRBV5-1 with TRBJ2-7; TRBD1 aligns across 7 bases. The CDR3 spans 13 residues. Trimming took 5 bases from V and 3 from J; bases not matched to a gene: 5. Germline-derived CDR1 and CDR2 are SGHRS and YFSETQ. CDR3 region: CASRSDRVYEQYF. The CDR3 coding sequence is TGCGCCAGCAGAAGTGACAGGGTCTACGAGCAGTACTTC.

There are a few counts of this clonotype. V and J are TRBV12-3 or TRBV12-4 and TRBJ2-3, with 7 positions matching TRBD2. Trimming cost V 3 bases and J 4 bases; bases outside gene matches: 7. CDR3 length: 15 amino acids. This chain's CDR3 is CASSFWGGSPDTQYF. Here the CDR3 DNA reads TGTGCCAGCAGTTTTTGGGGCGGGAGCCCAGATACGCAGTATTTT.

This clonotype was counted only a few times. The chain has TRBV28 and TRBJ2-7, with D unclear. There are 11 residues in the CDR3. Trimming pared 2 bases from V and 6 bases from J, leaving 5 bases between. Germline lookup yields CDR1 MDHEN and CDR2 SYDVKM. This chain's CDR3 is CASSLESEQYF. CDR3 DNA: TGTGCCAGCAGTTTAGAGAGCGAGCAGTACTTC.

The CDR3 spells CASSNRRGVAGNQETQYF. The DNA for the CDR3 is TGTGCCAGCAGCAACCGCAGGGGAGTAGCGGGGAACCAAGAGACCCAGTACTTC. The V gene is TRBV21-1, the J gene TRBJ2-5; the D call in the table, TRBD2, was not verified against the DNA. TRBV21-1 is a documented pseudogene. This CDR3 has 18 residues.

This clonotype has more than one count but fewer than ten. The chain uses TRBV6-5 and TRBJ1-1, with D tentatively TRBD1 (5 bases). The germline V gene encodes CDR1 MNHEY and CDR2 SVGAGI. This CDR3 region has 14 residues. With 5 bases removed from V and 7 bases from J, the gap between germline ends came to 17 bases. The CDR3 is CASSLRQFLGEAFF. CDR3 nucleotides: TGTGCCAGCAGTCTACGACAGTTTTTGGGTGAAGCTTTCTTT.

This chain uses TRBV12-3 or TRBV12-4 with TRBJ2-7; TRBD1 agrees at 8 bases. This CDR3 has 16 amino acids. The V gene end was trimmed by 7 bases and the J gene end by 4 bases; junction bases not matched to a gene: 15. CDR3 nucleotide sequence: TGTGCCAGCACCGTAGGACAGGGTGAAGTCCTTTACGAGCAGTACTTC. Translated, it gives CASTVGQGEVLYEQYF.

A note on this clonotype: With a much larger clone just one base away, this may be a read error. The rearrangement links TRBV19 to TRBJ2-5, with D unclear. V was pared by 5 bases and J by 3 bases, with 4 bases between. CDR3 length: 11 residues. Germline V gene sequence: CDR1 LNHDA, CDR2 SQIVND (reference sequence). CDR3 loop: CASSVEETQYF. In DNA, the CDR3 is TGTGCCAGTAGTGTGGAAGAGACCCAGTACTTC.

This chain connects TRBV18 to TRBJ2-7; possibly TRBD2 for D (6 bases). The CDR3 is 13 residues long. From germline, CDR1 is KGHSH and CDR2 LQKENI. Trimming took off 6 bases at V and 3 bases at J, with 12 bases between the two ends. The DNA for the CDR3 is TGTGCCAGCTCGCAACTAGCTCTCTACGAGCAGTACTTC. Translated, it gives CASSQLALYEQYF.

The chain uses TRBV4-2 and TRBJ2-4; D uncertain. The CDR3 consists of 14 residues. V was trimmed by 4 bases and J by 8 bases, leaving 15 bases between them. From germline, CDR1 is LGHNA and CDR2 YNFKEQ. This CDR3 reads CASSPGPPWDIQYF. The CDR3 bases are TGTGCCAGCAGCCCCGGGCCCCCTTGGGACATTCAGTACTTC.

The sample holds many counts of this clonotype. This chain uses TRBV28 with TRBJ2-1, with D unresolved. Germline V gene lookup returns CDR1 MDHEN and CDR2 SYDVKM. This CDR3 is built from 12 residues. Trimming took off 2 bases at V and 8 bases at J, with 7 bases between the two ends. CDR3 sequence: CASSLGAYEQFF. In nucleotides, the CDR3 is TGTGCCAGCAGTTTAGGAGCCTATGAGCAGTTCTTC.

The chain carries TRBV5-1 and TRBJ1-2; D is possibly TRBD1 (5 bases). The CDR3 is made up of 14 amino acids. V was pared by 4 bases and J by 2 bases, with 12 bases between. Germline V lookup: CDR1 SGHRS, CDR2 YFSETQ. This CDR3 is CASSLGTVNYGYTF. In DNA, the CDR3 is TGCGCCAGCAGCCTGGGGACGGTAAACTATGGCTACACCTTC.

The rearrangement joins TRBV11-2 to TRBJ2-3, with TRBD1 as a possible D gene (6 bases). CDR1 is SGHAT and CDR2 is FQNNGV in the germline V gene. V was shortened by 1 base and J by 1 base, with 12 bases between the two germline ends. The CDR3 runs to 16 residues. In DNA form, the CDR3 reads TGTGCCAGCAGCTTAGGCCCAGGGGCTGGCACAGATACGCAGTATTTT. Translated, it gives CASSLGPGAGTDTQYF.

The chain has TRBV6-2 or TRBV6-3 and TRBJ2-7; D call uncertain. Trimming shortened V by 7 bases and J by 2 bases, and 15 bases separated the two germline ends. The CDR3 has 14 residues. CDR1 and CDR2 (germline): MNHEY, SVGEGT. The CDR3 protein is CASTPSLTPYEQYF. In nucleotides, the CDR3 is TGTGCCAGCACTCCAAGTCTCACCCCCTACGAGCAGTACTTC.

This clonotype was counted between two and nine times. The CDR3 DNA follows: TGTGCCAGCAGCACGGGGACTAGCGGGACGAACAACGAGCAGTACTTC. Residues: CASSTGTSGTNNEQYF. V gene TRBV13 combines with J gene TRBJ2-7; 13 bases line up with TRBD2. Germline CDR1 PRHDT, CDR2 FYEKMQ (reference sequence). Trimming cost V 5 bases and J 5 bases; bases outside gene matches: 9. The CDR3 is 16 residues long.

This clonotype appeared a few times. In DNA form, the CDR3 reads TGTGCCAGCAGTTTAGAGGAATATTCGACAGGCCCCTACGAGCAGTACTTC. It is translated as CASSLEEYSTGPYEQYF. The chain recombines TRBV12-3 or TRBV12-4 with TRBJ2-7, with D tentatively TRBD1 (6 bases). V was trimmed by 1 base and J by 2 bases, leaving 18 bases between them. The CDR3 runs 17 residues.

The chain combines TRBV9 with TRBJ2-7, with no clear D. V lost 0 bases, J lost 6 bases, and 10 bases lay in between. Per the germline V gene, CDR1 is SGDLS and CDR2 is YYNGEE. The CDR3 loop spans 13 amino acids. CDR3 DNA: TGTGCCAGCAGCGTAGGGGGTGACTCCGAGCAGTACTTC. This sequence encodes CASSVGGDSEQYF. The full variable domain, completed using reference TRBV9 and TRBJ2-7, is DSGVTQTPKHLITATGQRVTLRCSPRSGDLSVYWYQQSLDQGLQFLIQYYNGEERAKGNILERFSAQQFPDLHSELNLSSLELGDSALYFCASSVGGDSEQYFGPGTRLTVT.

The J gene is TRBJ2-7, the V gene TRBV29-1; D call uncertain. This CDR3 has 13 residues. The germline V and J ends were trimmed by 3 bases and 4 bases, with 13 bases remaining between them. The germline gives CDR1 SQVTM, CDR2 ANQGSEA. The CDR3 here is CSVENGIKYEQYF. In DNA form, the CDR3 reads TGCAGCGTTGAGAACGGAATTAAATACGAGCAGTACTTC.

With respect to this clonotype: At one boundary the junction diverges from the germline segment, which might be a read error. The gene calls are TRBV11-2 and TRBJ2-4; 9 nucleotides line up with TRBD2. The CDR3 totals 14 residues. CDR1 is SGHAT and CDR2 is FQNNGV in the germline V gene. In DNA, the CDR3 is TGTGCCAGCAGCTTACTTCCTAGCGGGATGTCCACGGACTTC. Protein product: CASSLLPSGMSTDF.

There are a few counts of this clonotype. This chain links TRBV15 with TRBJ1-5; no firm D call. Germline V gene lookup returns CDR1 LNHNV and CDR2 YYDKDF (reference sequence). V was cut by 4 bases and J by 10 bases, with 11 bases left in between. CDR3 size: 12 residues. The CDR3 coding sequence is TGTGCCACCAGCACTGGGGTGGATCCCCAGCATTTT. It codes for CATSTGVDPQHF.

The rearrangement links TRBV27 to TRBJ1-1; a possible D gene is TRBD1 (5 bases). From germline, CDR1 is MNHEY and CDR2 SMNVEV (reference sequence). V was trimmed by 2 bases and J by 5 bases, leaving 12 bases between them. The CDR3 loop spans 14 amino acids. The CDR3 DNA follows: TGTGCCAGCAGTTTAGCGGGGCCGGGAACTGAAGCTTTCTTT. Amino acid sequence: CASSLAGPGTEAFF.